These 30 T cell receptor beta chains were sequenced from one sample in a study of T cell responses to AZD1222 COVID-19 vaccine. Here immunoSEQ multiplex PCR was the method, and the copy in TCRdb shows in-frame clones only, minus some. The profile covers about 140,000 clones, with 85% to 95% appearing a single time and about 9% taken by the ten largest. The starting material was peripheral blood, obtained on day 0 of AZD1222 vaccination. The source is an adult in good health.

This clone was observed a single time. The chain uses TRBV28 and TRBJ1-5; 7 nucleotides match TRBD1. CDR3 length equals 13 residues. Germline CDR1 MDHEN, CDR2 SYDVKM. The CDR3 nucleotides read TGTGCAGAGGGGGCGGAGGGCAATCAGCCCCAGCATTTT. Protein product: CAEGAEGNQPQHF.

The chain combines TRBV19 with TRBJ2-1; D may be TRBD2 (6 bases). The CDR3 loop spans 15 amino acids. Per the germline V gene, CDR1 is LNHDA and CDR2 is SQIVND (reference sequence). The V and J ends lost 7 bases and 7 bases respectively, with 20 bases between them. CDR3: CASNPGLVAVNEQFF. DNA for the CDR3: TGTGCCAGTAACCCGGGACTCGTCGCGGTGAATGAGCAGTTCTTC. Using reference TRBV19 and TRBJ2-1 for the parts outside the CDR3, the full variable domain is DGGITQSPKYLFRKEGQNVTLSCEQNLNHDAMYWYRQDPGQGLRLIYYSQIVNDFQKGDIAEGYSVSREKKESFPLTVTSAQKNPTAFYLCASNPGLVAVNEQFFGPGTRLTVL.

This rearrangement joins TRBV18 to TRBJ2-5; 9 nucleotides align to TRBD1. In germline, CDR1 is KGHSH, CDR2 LQKENI. The ends lost 1 base at V and 7 bases at J; junction bases unmatched: 7. The CDR3 is made up of 15 amino acids. CDR3 sequence: CASSPRTGVGGTQYF. CDR3 DNA sequence: TGTGCCAGCTCACCACGGACAGGGGTAGGAGGGACCCAGTACTTC. Filled out from reference TRBV18 and TRBJ2-5, the complete variable domain reads NAGVMQNPRHLVRRRGQEARLRCSPMKGHSHVYWYRQLPEEGLKFMVYLQKENIIDESGMPKERFSAEFPKEGPSILRIQQVVRGDSAAYFCASSPRTGVGGTQYFGPGTRLLVL.

The chain couples TRBV11-2 to TRBJ1-4; a possible D gene is TRBD1 (5 bases). The CDR3 runs to 17 residues. Trimming took 1 base from V and 4 from J, leaving 16 bases between them. From germline, CDR1 is SGHAT and CDR2 FQNNGV. The CDR3 nucleotides read TGTGCCAGCAGCTTAGGTCAGGCGCCCAGGGTTAATGAAAAACTGTTTTTT. Its protein product is CASSLGQAPRVNEKLFF.

As for this clone: This same CDR3 is encoded by further DNA sequences in the sample. The chain has TRBV19 and TRBJ1-2; 8 bases line up with TRBD1. Germline CDR1 is LNHDA and CDR2 is SQIVND (reference sequence). V shed 5 bases, J shed 4 bases, and the junction held 3 bases outside the gene matches. The length of the CDR3 is 13 residues. CDR3 loop: CASSPDRGYGYTF. CDR3 in DNA: TGTGCCAGTAGTCCTGACAGGGGCTATGGCTACACCTTC.

The V gene is TRBV3-1 (or the pseudogene TRBV3-2), the J gene TRBJ2-7; no clear D. The CDR3 consists of 12 residues. Germline CDR1 and CDR2: LGHDT and YNNKEL (reference sequence). V shed 0 bases and J shed 3 bases, with 3 bases lying between them. The CDR3 nucleotides read TGTGCCAGCAGCCAAGACAACTACGAGCAGTACTTC. Translated, it gives CASSQDNYEQYF.

The chain is built from TRBV2 and TRBJ2-7; a possible D gene is TRBD2 (6 bases). Trimming shortened V by 4 bases and J by 2 bases, and 12 bases separated the two germline ends. The CDR3 is 14 amino acids. Germline loops: CDR1 SNHLY, CDR2 FYNNEI. The DNA of the CDR3 is TGTGCCAGCAGTGCACCCCGGGGGACCTACGAGCAGTACTTC. Protein: CASSAPRGTYEQYF.

V and J are TRBV28 and TRBJ1-2; tentative D call: TRBD1 (5 bases). The CDR3 covers 16 residues. From germline, CDR1 is MDHEN and CDR2 SYDVKM. Deletions cut 6 bases from V and 4 bases from J, with 21 bases between. The CDR3 region has the DNA TGTGCCAGCAGGGGGACCGAGACCCACCTCCTCTATGGCTACACCTTC. This gives the protein CASRGTETHLLYGYTF.

The V and J genes are TRBV7-2 and TRBJ1-4; D might be TRBD1 (5 bases). Looked up from germline, CDR1 is SGHTA and CDR2 is FQGNSA. There are 16 residues in the CDR3. V lost 5 bases and J 3 bases, leaving 16 bases between the germline ends. This chain's CDR3 is CASSRYRDGANEKLFF. The CDR3 nucleotides read TGTGCCAGCAGCCGTTACCGGGACGGGGCTAATGAAAAACTGTTTTTT. The complete variable domain, with remaining parts taken from reference TRBV7-2 and TRBJ1-4, reads GAGVSQSPSNKVTEKGKDVELRCDPISGHTALYWYRQSLGQGLEFLIYFQGNSAPDKSGLPSDRFSAERTGGSVSTLTIQRTQQEDSAVYLCASSRYRDGANEKLFFGSGTQLSVL.

The V and J genes are TRBV6-5 and TRBJ1-1, with unresolved D. Trimming left V 2 bases short and J 0 bases short, with 7 bases between. The CDR3 is 14 amino acids. Germline V CDR1 and CDR2: MNHEY, SVGAGI. The CDR3: CASSYGEVNTEAFF. Here the CDR3 DNA reads TGTGCCAGCAGTTACGGTGAGGTGAACACTGAAGCTTTCTTT.

Details on this clone: Within the sample, other DNA sequences also encode this same CDR3. This chain uses TRBV7-9 with TRBJ1-2, with D possibly TRBD1 on 5 matching bases. The V end lost 5 bases, the J end lost 2 bases, and 12 bases lay between the germline ends. Germline V gene lookup returns CDR1 SEHNR and CDR2 FQNEAQ (reference sequence). There are 14 residues in the CDR3. The CDR3 DNA reads TGTGCCAGCAGCCCCACGGGACCCAACTATGGCTACACCTTC. Encoded protein: CASSPTGPNYGYTF.

A single count supports this clone. The chain recombines TRBV9 with TRBJ2-7; D is possibly TRBD1 (5 bases). Trimming removed 0 bases at V and 6 bases at J, with 13 bases between. Germline V gene lookup returns CDR1 SGDLS and CDR2 YYNGEE. This CDR3 is 14 amino acids long. CDR3 coding DNA: TGTGCCAGCAGCGTAGGGGGCGACTCTTTCGAGCAGTACTTC. This translates into CASSVGGDSFEQYF. Complete variable domain (other parts from reference TRBV9 and TRBJ2-7): DSGVTQTPKHLITATGQRVTLRCSPRSGDLSVYWYQQSLDQGLQFLIQYYNGEERAKGNILERFSAQQFPDLHSELNLSSLELGDSALYFCASSVGGDSFEQYFGPGTRLTVT.

The V and J genes are TRBV28 and TRBJ1-6, with a possible D match to TRBD1 (5 bases). Germline lookup yields CDR1 MDHEN and CDR2 SYDVKM. Trimming took 3 bases from V and 6 from J, leaving 9 bases between them. The CDR3 runs 14 residues. The CDR3, as DNA: TGTGCCAGCAGTTTCAAGGGGTTTAATTCACCCCTCCACTTT. This translates into CASSFKGFNSPLHF.

The CDR3 DNA reads TGTGCCAGCAGTTTGGCGTTCACCCGTTTGGAGCCCCAGCATTTT. Translating it yields CASSLAFTRLEPQHF. The chain couples TRBV28 to TRBJ1-5; D not certain. Germline CDR1 MDHEN, CDR2 SYDVKM. CDR3 length: 15 amino acids. Trimming removed 3 bases from V and 8 bases from J, with 17 bases in between. The variable domain in full, with the rest retrieved from reference TRBV28 and TRBJ1-5, is DVKVTQSSRYLVKRTGEKVFLECVQDMDHENMFWYRQDPGLGLRLIYFSYDVKMKEKGDIPEGYSVSREKKERFSLILESASTNQTSMYLCASSLAFTRLEPQHFGDGTRLSIL.

CDR3 amino acids: CASSFGTGETDTQYF. The CDR3 DNA reads as TGTGCCAGCAGTTTTGGGACAGGGGAGACAGATACGCAGTATTTT. The V gene is TRBV7-9, the J gene TRBJ2-3; 10 nucleotides match TRBD1. V shed 6 bases and J 3 bases; nucleotides not matched to a gene: 6. Germline V gives CDR1 SEHNR, CDR2 FQNEAQ (reference sequence). The length of the CDR3 is 15 residues.

V is TRBV19 and J is TRBJ2-3; no reliable D call. This CDR3 spans 16 amino acids. The V end lost 5 bases, the J end lost 3 bases, and 18 bases lay between the germline ends. The germline CDR1 and CDR2 sequences are LNHDA and SQIVND (reference sequence). In DNA, the CDR3 is TGTGCCAGTAGTCCCCGATCCGGGCTCTTAACAGATACGCAGTATTTT. This codes for CASSPRSGLLTDTQYF. Full variable domain (remainder filled in from reference TRBV19 and TRBJ2-3): DGGITQSPKYLFRKEGQNVTLSCEQNLNHDAMYWYRQDPGQGLRLIYYSQIVNDFQKGDIAEGYSVSREKKESFPLTVTSAQKNPTAFYLCASSPRSGLLTDTQYFGPGTRLTVL.

V and J are TRBV4-2 and TRBJ1-1; tentative D call: TRBD1 (5 bases). V gave up 1 base and J gave up 5 bases, with 11 bases separating them. The germline V gene has CDR1 LGHNA and CDR2 YNFKEQ. This CDR3 region has 14 residues. The CDR3 DNA reads TGTGCCAGCAGCCAAGCGGGAGGGACGACTGAAGCTTTCTTT. This translates into CASSQAGGTTEAFF.

This chain connects TRBV27 to TRBJ1-4; TRBD1 might be the D (5 bases). Germline V gives CDR1 MNHEY, CDR2 SMNVEV (reference sequence). V lost 5 bases to trimming and J lost 7 bases, with 11 bases between them. This CDR3 is 13 amino acids long. CDR3 nucleotides: TGTGCCAGCAGTCCAGCGACAGTTGAAAAACTGTTTTTT. Residues: CASSPATVEKLFF.

The CDR3: CASSEAGHNQPQHF. Written as DNA, the CDR3 is TGTGCCAGCAGTGAAGCGGGGCACAATCAGCCCCAGCATTTT. The genes are TRBV6-1 and TRBJ1-5, with TRBD1 as a possible D gene (5 bases). CDR3 length equals 14 residues. V was shortened by 0 bases and J by 3 bases, with 6 bases between the two germline ends. In germline, CDR1 is MNHNS, CDR2 SASEGT.

The chain has TRBV4-1 and TRBJ2-3, with D perhaps TRBD1 (6 bases). CDR1 MGHRA and CDR2 YSYEKL come from the germline V gene. This CDR3 region has 17 residues. V was clipped by 1 base and J by 2 bases, with 16 bases between them. In DNA, the CDR3 is TGCGCCAGCAGCCAAGGTGTCAGGGGAAAATACACAGATACGCAGTATTTT. Protein: CASSQGVRGKYTDTQYF.

This clone was counted only a few times. The genes are TRBV5-1 and TRBJ2-7; the D gene is possibly TRBD1 (5 bases). The CDR3 contains 14 residues. Germline loops: CDR1 SGHRS, CDR2 YFSETQ. Trimming stripped 2 bases from V and 5 bases from J, with 14 bases between. The CDR3 bases are TGCGCCAGCAGCTTTCAGGGTAGGAGTGACGAGCAGTACTTC. Protein product: CASSFQGRSDEQYF.

The genes are TRBV5-1 and TRBJ1-5, with D unclear. Germline V gene lookup returns CDR1 SGHRS and CDR2 YFSETQ. The CDR3 contains 16 residues. Deletions cut 4 bases from V and 0 bases from J, with 14 bases between. CDR3 DNA sequence: TGCGCCAGCAGCGGGGAGGCAGTGTATAGCAATCAGCCCCAGCATTTT. Residues: CASSGEAVYSNQPQHF.

This clone was recorded once. J is TRBJ2-3 and V is TRBV28; no firm D call. The germline CDR1 and CDR2 sequences are MDHEN and SYDVKM. V lost 3 bases to trimming and J lost 6 bases, with 4 bases between them. The CDR3 runs 11 residues. CDR3 region: CASSFADTQYF. Here the CDR3 DNA reads TGTGCCAGCAGTTTCGCCGATACGCAGTATTTT.

This clone was seen only once. This chain links TRBV9 with TRBJ1-2; D is ambiguous. Per germline, CDR1 SGDLS and CDR2 YYNGEE. Trimming shortened V by 3 bases and J by 6 bases, and 6 bases separated the two germline ends. CDR3 size: 11 residues. CDR3 sequence (DNA): TGTGCCAGCAGCGCCATCGATGGCTACACCTTC. Amino acids: CASSAIDGYTF.

The chain links TRBV10-3 to TRBJ1-2; D gene uncertain. The germline V gene has CDR1 ENHRY and CDR2 SYGVKD. The CDR3 contains 12 residues. With 6 bases removed from V and 0 bases from J, the gap between germline ends came to 5 bases. CDR3: CAIRDTNYGYTF. The CDR3 nucleotides are TGTGCCATCAGGGATACTAACTATGGCTACACCTTC.

This clone was detected once. This CDR3 reads CSVGGGFGAFF. DNA of the CDR3: TGCAGCGTTGGGGGCGGTTTTGGAGCTTTCTTT. This chain links TRBV29-1 with TRBJ1-1, with D possibly matching TRBD1 (5 bases). Trimming left V 4 bases short and J 10 bases short, with 13 bases between. Germline V gives CDR1 SQVTM, CDR2 ANQGSEA. This CDR3 is built from 11 residues. Full variable domain (missing parts from reference TRBV29-1 and TRBJ1-1): SAVISQKPSRDICQRGTSLTIQCQVDSQVTMMFWYRQQPGQSLTLIATANQGSEATYESGFVIDKFPISRPNLTFSTLTVSNMSPEDSSIYLCSVGGGFGAFFGQGTRLTVV.

The chain uses TRBV5-1 and TRBJ1-2; 9 bases fit TRBD1. Germline CDR1 reads SGHRS; CDR2 reads YFSETQ. Trimming at V came to 4 bases and at J to 8 bases, leaving 6 bases not matched to a gene. The CDR3 sequence is 13 residues long. The CDR3 sequence is CASSGQGNWGYTF. DNA for the CDR3: TGCGCCAGCAGCGGACAGGGGAACTGGGGCTACACCTTC.

V is TRBV6-5 and J is TRBJ1-1; no reliable D call. Germline V gene data show CDR1 as MNHEY and CDR2 as SVGAGI. Trimming stripped 2 bases from V and 1 base from J, with 8 bases between. There are 14 residues in the CDR3. CDR3 in DNA: TGTGCCAGCAGTTACAAAGCGTCGAACACTGAAGCTTTCTTT. It specifies CASSYKASNTEAFF.

The chain uses TRBV30 and TRBJ2-7; D gene uncertain. The CDR3 has 13 residues. V was trimmed by 4 bases and J by 0 bases, leaving 10 bases between them. From germline, CDR1 is GTSNPN and CDR2 SVGIG (reference sequence). CDR3 DNA: TGTGCCTGGAAGCTCTGGGGCTCCTACGAGCAGTACTTC. This translates into CAWKLWGSYEQYF.

The DNA of the CDR3 is TGCAGTGCCCCAACCCCTGAAGCTTTCTTT. It yields the protein CSAPTPEAFF. This chain links TRBV20-1 with TRBJ1-1; D unclear. The V and J ends lost 6 bases and 6 bases respectively, with 8 bases between them. Germline values: CDR1 DFQATT, CDR2 SNEGSKA (reference sequence). This CDR3 has 10 residues.